The 24 T cell receptor beta chains below come from one sample, sequenced in a study of CD8+ T cells in alopecia areata (dated by TCRdb to the late 2010s). Interpreted using the paper, the time point label stands for: around 26 weeks on oral tofacitinib. Taken with the paper, the label for treatment or condition translates to: oral pan-JAK inhibitor, 5-10 mg twice daily. The library was generated by the immunoSEQ multiplex PCR assay. For TCR sequencing, RNA was extracted from every sample and reverse transcribed into cDNA to serve as template. TCRdb carries this immuneACCESS record with in-frame sequences only. Its versions omit some clonotypes, under half of them owing to an unresolved V gene in the studies checked, with the rest unexplained. Across this sample there are 150,000 to 200,000 clones, with around 60% seen only once. Of the sample, approximately 15% is held by the ten largest clones.

This specimen was CD4+ T cells sorted from blood, taken at week 24, from a patient treated with tofacitinib. The origin of the receptors is a human donor with alopecia areata.

This clone has only a few counts. The rearrangement joins TRBV30 to TRBJ2-6; no reliable D call. The CDR3 has 15 amino acids. V was trimmed by 3 bases and J by 0 bases, leaving 9 bases between them. In germline, CDR1 is GTSNPN, CDR2 SVGIG (reference sequence). CDR3 sequence: CAWSRGYSGANVLTF. DNA for the CDR3: TGTGCCTGGAGCCGAGGATACTCTGGGGCCAACGTCCTGACTTTC.

This sequence joins TRBV7-2 and TRBJ1-2; a possible D gene is TRBD1 (6 bases). Germline-derived CDR1 and CDR2 are SGHTA and FQGNSA. V shed 5 bases and J shed 4 bases, with 20 bases lying between them. CDR3 size: 16 residues. As DNA, the CDR3 is TGTGCCAGCAGCCAAAGCGAGGGGGTGAAACGCTATGGCTACACCTTC. Its protein product is CASSQSEGVKRYGYTF.

This clone was picked up a small number of times. J is TRBJ1-6 and V is TRBV6-1; the match to TRBD1 covers 9 bases. CDR1 is MNHNS, CDR2 SASEGT, per germline. V dropped 5 bases and J dropped 7; count of bases not matched to a gene: 6. The CDR3 has 15 residues. The CDR3 loop is CASSSAGTGNSPLHF. Here the CDR3 DNA reads TGTGCCAGCAGTAGCGCCGGGACAGGGAATTCACCCCTCCACTTT.

This clone occurred a few times. The J gene is TRBJ1-1, the V gene TRBV6-5; no reliable D call. The V and J ends lost 5 bases and 5 bases respectively, with 12 bases between them. The CDR3 covers 13 residues. The germline V gene has CDR1 MNHEY and CDR2 SVGAGI. Here the CDR3 reads CASSRKGWTEAFF. The CDR3 DNA follows: TGTGCCAGCAGTAGGAAGGGATGGACTGAAGCTTTCTTT.

This clone showed up just a few times. The rearrangement uses TRBV23-1 and TRBJ1-5, with D perhaps matching TRBD1 (6 bases). TRBV23-1 is treated as an ORF (open reading frame) with a function not yet certain. V gave up 5 bases and J gave up 0 bases, with 8 bases separating them. The CDR3 has 14 residues. CDR3 DNA: TGCGCCAGCAGTGGGGGCGATAGCAATCAGCCCCAGCATTTT. This gives the protein CASSGGDSNQPQHF.

This clone was seen a handful of times. J is TRBJ2-3 and V is TRBV29-1, with 9 bases that match TRBD2. J gave up 5 bases and V 6 bases, and 12 bases lay outside the gene matches. The length of the CDR3 is 15 residues. The germline gives CDR1 SQVTM, CDR2 ANQGSEA. The CDR3 DNA reads TGCAGCGTCGCCCGGTTGCCGCGGGGGGGAGATACGCAGTATTTT. Amino acid sequence: CSVARLPRGGDTQYF.

The rearrangement joins TRBV5-1 to TRBJ2-7, with D possibly being TRBD1 (6 bases). V shed 3 bases and J shed 0 bases, with 19 bases lying between them. The CDR3 is 17 residues long. The V gene's germline CDR1 is SGHRS and CDR2 YFSETQ. CDR3 nucleotides: TGCGCCAGCAGCTCTAAAACCGGGACACCGAGCTCCTACGAGCAGTACTTC. Amino acids: CASSSKTGTPSSYEQYF.

The chain links TRBV5-1 to TRBJ2-1, with TRBD1 as a possible D gene (5 bases). V was cut by 0 bases and J by 5 bases, with 12 bases left in between. The CDR3 totals 15 residues. Germline V gene data show CDR1 as SGHRS and CDR2 as YFSETQ. DNA of the CDR3: TGCGCCAGCAGCTTGGCCTCAGGGATCCACAATGAGCAGTTCTTC. This translates into CASSLASGIHNEQFF.

This chain connects TRBV7-2 to TRBJ2-7; D possibly corresponds to TRBD1 (6 bases). The CDR3 runs 13 residues. In germline, CDR1 is SGHTA, CDR2 FQGNSA. V lost 5 bases and J 2 bases, leaving 10 bases between the germline ends. CDR3 nucleotide sequence: TGTGCCAGCAGCAGGACAGAAACCTACGAGCAGTACTTC. Encoded protein: CASSRTETYEQYF.

This clone turned up a few times. The chain is built from TRBV29-1 and TRBJ1-1; tentatively, D is TRBD1 (5 bases). V lost 7 bases to trimming and J lost 5 bases, with 11 bases between them. CDR1 is SQVTM and CDR2 is ANQGSEA in the germline V gene. The CDR3 runs to 11 residues. CDR3 sequence reads: CSANQGTEAFF. CDR3 nucleotides: TGCAGCGCAAACCAGGGTACTGAAGCTTTCTTT.

This sequence joins TRBV29-1 and TRBJ2-3; perhaps D is TRBD1 or TRBD2 (6 bases each). The germline gives CDR1 SQVTM, CDR2 ANQGSEA. V lost 5 bases and J 0 bases, leaving 18 bases between the germline ends. The CDR3 consists of 16 residues. The CDR3 DNA reads TGCAGCGTTAGGGGGGCGGGGCAGGGAAGCACAGATACGCAGTATTTT. Protein sequence: CSVRGAGQGSTDTQYF.

The chain is built from TRBV4-1 and TRBJ2-7, with TRBD1 identical over 9 bases. With V trimmed by 1 base and J by 6 bases, 7 bases remained unmatched. The CDR3 has 15 residues. The germline CDR1 and CDR2 sequences are MGHRA and YSYEKL. CDR3 coding DNA: TGCGCCAGCAGCCAAGGGGGACAGGGCAACGGCGAGCAGTACTTC. It encodes CASSQGGQGNGEQYF.

The rearrangement joins TRBV29-1 to TRBJ1-1; no clear D gene. Germline CDR1 reads SQVTM; CDR2 reads ANQGSEA. The CDR3 length is 12 residues. V gave up 4 bases and J gave up 1 base, with 7 bases separating them. The CDR3 DNA sequence: TGCAGCGTTGGGAGGTGGAACACTGAAGCTTTCTTT. This gives the protein CSVGRWNTEAFF.

There are a few counts of this clone. The V call is TRBV5-1, the J call TRBJ2-3, with 7 bases aligning to TRBD1. This CDR3 contains 17 residues. The V segment lost 4 bases and the J segment 8 bases; nucleotides outside the gene matches: 19. The germline V gene has CDR1 SGHRS and CDR2 YFSETQ. CDR3: CASSGTPQGSGSATQYF. The CDR3 nucleotides read TGCGCCAGCAGCGGAACCCCACAGGGGTCGGGCTCTGCTACGCAGTATTTT.

The V gene is TRBV30, the J gene TRBJ1-4, with no clear D. From germline, CDR1 is GTSNPN and CDR2 SVGIG (reference sequence). This CDR3 is built from 14 residues. Trimming shortened V by 0 bases and J by 7 bases, and 12 bases separated the two germline ends. CDR3 nucleotide sequence: TGTGCCTGGAGTGTAGGACCGAGCGGTGAAAAACTGTTTTTT. It is translated as CAWSVGPSGEKLFF.

This clone has more than one count but fewer than ten. This chain links TRBV2 with TRBJ2-3, with D maybe TRBD2 (5 bases). Germline CDR1 is SNHLY and CDR2 is FYNNEI. There are 11 residues in the CDR3. V lost 5 bases to trimming and J lost 5 bases, with 5 bases between them. CDR3 nucleotides: TGTGCCAGCAGTCGGGAAGATACGCAGTATTTT. As protein: CASSREDTQYF.

The chain links TRBV30 to TRBJ2-7, with D maybe TRBD1 (6 bases). CDR1 and CDR2 from the germline V gene are GTSNPN and SVGIG (reference sequence). The V end was cut by 2 bases, the J end by 3 bases, with 11 bases between. This CDR3 region has 13 residues. The CDR3 coding sequence is TGTGCCTGGAGTTTCGGGACAAACTACGAGCAGTACTTC. Amino acid sequence: CAWSFGTNYEQYF. The entire variable domain, with the rest obtained from reference TRBV30 and TRBJ2-7, is as follows: SQTIHQWPATLVQPVGSPLSLECTVEGTSNPNLYWYRQAAGRGLQLLFYSVGIGQISSEVPQNLSASRPQDRQFILSSKKLLLSDSGFYLCAWSFGTNYEQYFGPGTRLTVT.

The chain has TRBV7-7 and TRBJ2-5, with TRBD2 matching 8 bases. The CDR3 is 15 residues long. Germline assignment: CDR1 SSHAT and CDR2 FNYEAQ (reference sequence). The CDR3 DNA reads as TGTGCTAGCGGACCTAGCGGGTCACGGGGAGAGACCCAGTACTTC. This translates into CASGPSGSRGETQYF.

This clone was detected only a few times. The chain employs TRBV7-2 and TRBJ2-1; TRBD1 aligns across 8 bases. Looked up from germline, CDR1 is SGHTA and CDR2 is FQGNSA. The ends lost 1 base at V and 15 bases at J; junction bases unmatched: 5. The CDR3 contains 12 residues. The CDR3: CASSLDWTGLFF. CDR3 sequence (DNA): TGTGCCAGCAGCTTAGATTGGACAGGGCTGTTCTTC.

The chain joins TRBV5-1 to TRBJ2-3; 12 bases line up with TRBD2. Germline loops: CDR1 SGHRS, CDR2 YFSETQ. V was pared by 4 bases and J by 4 bases, with 10 bases of the junction left unmatched. CDR3 size: 17 residues. CDR3 coding DNA: TGCGCCAGCAGCCCCCTCCTAGCGGGGGGGAGCGCAGATACGCAGTATTTT. Translated, it gives CASSPLLAGGSADTQYF.

Only a few counts were recorded for this clone. This chain joins TRBV28 and TRBJ2-2; tentatively, D is TRBD1 (6 bases). Germline CDR1 and CDR2: MDHEN and SYDVKM. This CDR3 is built from 18 residues. V lost 8 bases and J lost 0, with 22 bases in between. The CDR3 nucleotides read TGTGCCAGCTCAACCCCGCGGGCAGGGGCTACGAACACCGGGGAGCTGTTTTTT. This gives the protein CASSTPRAGATNTGELFF. The whole variable domain, filled in from reference TRBV28 and TRBJ2-2, reads DVKVTQSSRYLVKRTGEKVFLECVQDMDHENMFWYRQDPGLGLRLIYFSYDVKMKEKGDIPEGYSVSREKKERFSLILESASTNQTSMYLCASSTPRAGATNTGELFFGEGSRLTVL.

V usage is TRBV2 and J usage is TRBJ2-3; D unresolved. In germline, CDR1 is SNHLY, CDR2 FYNNEI. CDR3 size: 13 residues. V was cut by 6 bases and J by 2 bases, with 9 bases left in between. CDR3 in DNA: TGTGCCAGCAGGCGCACGTTCACAGATACGCAGTATTTT. Protein: CASRRTFTDTQYF.

The chain has TRBV4-1 and TRBJ1-1, with D perhaps TRBD1 (5 bases). Germline CDR1 is MGHRA and CDR2 is YSYEKL. V was pared by 4 bases and J by 5 bases, with 23 bases between. CDR3 length equals 17 residues. CDR3 coding DNA: TGCGCCAGCAGCCCCTTGTCGTCGTGGTTGGAGGGGACTGAAGCTTTCTTT. It encodes CASSPLSSWLEGTEAFF.

The V call is TRBV6-1, the J call TRBJ1-2, with unresolved D. Germline assignment: CDR1 MNHNS and CDR2 SASEGT. CDR3 length equals 13 residues. V gave up 2 bases and J gave up 3 bases, with 7 bases separating them. CDR3: CASSEPYHYGYTF. The CDR3 DNA reads as TGTGCCAGCAGTGAACCCTACCACTATGGCTACACCTTC.